This T cell receptor beta chain was identified in a study of T cells in localized non-small cell lung cancer. Profiling relied on immunoSEQ multiplex PCR, and the TCRdb table lists in-frame clones only, not all of them. The table records about 31,000 clones, 70% to 90% of them present only once. CDR1 is MNHEY and CDR2 is SVGAGI in the germline V gene. This CDR3 has 14 amino acids. V lost 4 bases to trimming and J lost 0 bases, with 10 bases between them. This material consisted of peripheral blood mononuclear cells, taken before any cancer treatment. This sequence joins TRBV6-5 and TRBJ2-7; no reliable D call. The origin of this receptor is a woman aged 40-69 years with stage III lung adenocarcinoma. The CDR3 sequence is CASSSDWSSYEQYF. The CDR3 DNA reads as TGTGCCAGCAGTTCTGACTGGAGCTCCTACGAGCAGTACTTC.